The clone carrying this T cell receptor beta chain was seen a few times. Its specificity is not known. This record belongs to a study of identical twins. TCRdb analysed the 5' RACE reads with MiXCR anew, one entry per CDR3 protein. The table records 600,000 to 850,000 distinct CDR3 sequences, roughly 18% of them present only once. V shed 4 bases and J shed 5 bases, with 6 bases lying between them. The CDR3 is 12 residues long. Per the germline V gene, CDR1 is LGHNT and CDR2 is FRNRAP. Study-level results: Out-of-frame alpha sequences shared between twins exhibited an excess of low generation probability.

These data were also filed under a second study, of T cells expressing NK-cell markers.

The TCR was taken from a woman between 18 and 30 years old in good health. The rearrangement links TRBV12-5 to TRBJ1-5; D unclear. Sequencing was carried out using PBMCs. CDR3 protein: CASGSAHQPQHF. The CDR3 DNA reads as TGTGCTAGTGGTTCGGCACATCAGCCCCAGCATTTT.